The 8 T cell receptor beta chains below were found in one sample sequenced in a study of PD-1 blockade in classical Hodgkin lymphoma. TCRdb's table, derived via immunoSEQ multiplex PCR, lists solely in-frame clones and lacks some. The sample consists of roughly 48,000 clones, 86% of them appearing once. As for time point: cycle 4 day 1 (C4D1), after five to seven weeks of nivolumab. Each and every patient relapsed after autologous stem cell transplantation, and patients got differing brentuximab vedotin exposure. The starting material was peripheral blood mononuclear cells (PBMCs), obtained before the fourth cycle of nivolumab. Receptor source: a human donor with classical Hodgkin lymphoma.

CDR3 in DNA: TGTGCCAGCAGCTTAGGCCTCCCTTTTCCCGAGCAGTTCTTC. This translates into CASSLGLPFPEQFF. The chain recombines TRBV5-4 with TRBJ2-1; no firm D call. Germline CDR1 SGHNT, CDR2 YYREEE (reference sequence). The CDR3 length is 14 residues. V was cut by 2 bases and J by 10 bases, with 16 bases left in between. The variable domain in full, with the rest retrieved from reference TRBV5-4 and TRBJ2-1, is ETGVTQSPTHLIKTRGQQVTLRCSSQSGHNTVSWYQQALGQGPQFIFQYYREEENGRGNFPPRFSGLQFPNYSSELNVNALELDDSALYLCASSLGLPFPEQFFGPGTRLTVL.

This clone was counted a single time. The chain couples TRBV4-1 to TRBJ2-3; 12 nucleotides line up with TRBD2. CDR1 is MGHRA and CDR2 is YSYEKL in the germline V gene. This CDR3 is 16 amino acids long. V dropped 4 bases and J dropped 3; count of bases not matched to a gene: 5. The CDR3 reads CASSLGLAGKTDTQYF. The DNA of the CDR3 is TGCGCCAGCAGCCTAGGACTAGCGGGAAAAACAGATACGCAGTATTTT.

The J gene is TRBJ2-5, the V gene TRBV18; 9 nucleotides match TRBD1. Germline loops: CDR1 KGHSH, CDR2 LQKENI. This CDR3 contains 15 residues. Trimming took 6 bases from V and 3 from J; bases not matched to a gene: 8. The CDR3 loop reads CASSGTGFYEETQYF. The CDR3 DNA follows: TGTGCCAGCTCCGGGACAGGGTTTTATGAAGAGACCCAGTACTTC. The complete variable domain, with remaining parts taken from reference TRBV18 and TRBJ2-5, reads NAGVMQNPRHLVRRRGQEARLRCSPMKGHSHVYWYRQLPEEGLKFMVYLQKENIIDESGMPKERFSAEFPKEGPSILRIQQVVRGDSAAYFCASSGTGFYEETQYFGPGTRLLVL.

The V and J genes are TRBV27 and TRBJ2-4; TRBD2 matches at 8 bases. The V segment lost 5 bases and the J segment 0 bases; nucleotides outside the gene matches: 0. Germline-derived CDR1 and CDR2 are MNHEY and SMNVEV (reference sequence). The CDR3 totals 14 residues. As DNA, the CDR3 is TGTGCCAGCAGTCTAGCGGGAGCCAAAAACATTCAGTACTTC. Residues: CASSLAGAKNIQYF.

This clone was counted once. The V and J genes are TRBV27 and TRBJ1-1; TRBD1 might be the D (6 bases). V was cut by 8 bases and J by 0 bases, with 19 bases left in between. The CDR3 totals 16 residues. CDR1 is MNHEY, CDR2 SMNVEV, per germline (reference sequence). CDR3 sequence reads: CASSYGGNSVNTEAFF. CDR3 in DNA: TGTGCCAGCTCCTATGGGGGCAATTCGGTGAACACTGAAGCTTTCTTT.

This clone was detected once. The V call is TRBV9, the J call TRBJ2-3; tentatively, D is TRBD1 or TRBD2 (7 bases each). Germline-derived CDR1 and CDR2 are SGDLS and YYNGEE. V was shortened by 0 bases and J by 0 bases, with 23 bases between the two germline ends. The CDR3 totals 20 residues. The CDR3 sequence: CASSVATQRDRPSSTDTQYF. The CDR3 DNA reads TGTGCCAGCAGCGTAGCTACTCAGCGGGACAGACCCTCTAGCACAGATACGCAGTATTTT.

This chain connects TRBV7-3 to TRBJ2-3; D unclear. Germline V gene lookup returns CDR1 SGHTA and CDR2 FQGTGA. The length of the CDR3 is 13 residues. Deletions cut 5 bases from V and 3 bases from J, with 9 bases between. The CDR3 sequence is CASSPGWTDTQYF. CDR3 sequence (DNA): TGTGCCAGCAGCCCCGGTTGGACAGATACGCAGTATTTT. The full variable domain, rest sourced from reference TRBV7-3 and TRBJ2-3, is GAGVSQTPSNKVTEKGKYVELRCDPISGHTALYWYRQSLGQGPEFLIYFQGTGAADDSGLPNDRFFAVRPEGSVSTLKIQRTERGDSAVYLCASSPGWTDTQYFGPGTRLTVL.

The chain uses TRBV9 and TRBJ2-1; the D gene is possibly TRBD2 (6 bases). CDR1 is SGDLS, CDR2 YYNGEE, per germline. Trimming stripped 1 base from V and 7 bases from J, with 15 bases between. This CDR3 has 15 amino acids. CDR3 loop: CASSVMGGMGNEQFF. In DNA, the CDR3 is TGTGCCAGCAGCGTAATGGGCGGGATGGGTAATGAGCAGTTCTTC.